The 3 T cell receptor beta chains given below trace back to one sample, sequenced in a study of cytomegalovirus exposure and HLA in healthy donors (TCRdb year 2017). Preparation of the library involved the immunoSEQ multiplex PCR assay. The multiplex PCR relied on a mix of 60 forward primers for TCR Vbeta segments and 13 reverse primers for TCR Jbeta segments. Here the immuneACCESS table is served through TCRdb, limited to in-frame sequences with V and J called. Missing clones are a known gap in these copies; in checked studies unresolved V genes cover under half, and the rest lacks a known reason. The sample table shows some 170,000 clones, and about 81% are seen once. The ten largest make up 2% to 2.5% of the sample. Material for sequencing was PBMCs. The receptors were sampled from a woman aged 25 to 39 in good health and CMV-seronegative.

This rearrangement joins TRBV4-3 to TRBJ1-5; D gene unclear. The CDR3 length is 14 residues. V shed 7 bases and J shed 4 bases, with 14 bases lying between them. Looked up from germline, CDR1 is LGHNA and CDR2 is YSLEER. The CDR3 region has the DNA TGCGCCAGCACGGGGTTGAAGGTTAATCAGCCCCAGCATTTT. Its protein product is CASTGLKVNQPQHF.

The J gene is TRBJ2-7, the V gene TRBV27; weak D call: TRBD1 (5 bases). Per the germline V gene, CDR1 is MNHEY and CDR2 is SMNVEV (reference sequence). The CDR3 is made up of 15 amino acids. Trimming took off 3 bases at V and 0 bases at J, with 12 bases between the two ends. CDR3 in DNA: TGTGCCAGCAGTTTGTCGGAAAGGGGCTCCTACGAGCAGTACTTC. Protein sequence: CASSLSERGSYEQYF.

Turning to this clone: The germline gene is not matched at one end of the junction; a read error may be the cause. V usage is TRBV28 and J usage is TRBJ2-4; 10 nucleotides agree with TRBD2. The CDR3 totals 14 residues. Germline values: CDR1 MDHEN, CDR2 SYDVKM. The CDR3 reads CASRLAGPKNSQYF. The DNA for the CDR3 is TGTGCCAGCAGACTAGCGGGACCCAAAAACAGTCAGTACTTC. The whole variable domain, filled in from reference TRBV28 and TRBJ2-4, reads DVKVTQSSRYLVKRTGEKVFLECVQDMDHENMFWYRQDPGLGLRLIYFSYDVKMKEKGDIPEGYSVSREKKERFSLILESASTNQTSMYLCASRLAGPKNSQYFGAGTRLSVL.